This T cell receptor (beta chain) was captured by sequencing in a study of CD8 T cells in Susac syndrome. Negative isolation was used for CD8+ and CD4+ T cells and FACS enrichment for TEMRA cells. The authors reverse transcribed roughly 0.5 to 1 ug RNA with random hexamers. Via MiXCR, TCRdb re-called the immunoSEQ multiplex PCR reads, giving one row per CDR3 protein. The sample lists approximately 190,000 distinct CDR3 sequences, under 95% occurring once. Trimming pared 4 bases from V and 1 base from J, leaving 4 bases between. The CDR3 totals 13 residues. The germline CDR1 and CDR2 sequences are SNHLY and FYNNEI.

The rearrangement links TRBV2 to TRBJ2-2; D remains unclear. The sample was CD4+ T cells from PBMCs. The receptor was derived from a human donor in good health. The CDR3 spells CASSVENTGELFF. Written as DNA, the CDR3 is TGTGCCAGCAGTGTGGAGAACACCGGGGAGCTGTTTTTT. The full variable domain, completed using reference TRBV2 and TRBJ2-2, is EPEVTQTPSHQVTQMGQEVILRCVPISNHLYFYWYRQILGQKVEFLVSFYNNEISEKSEIFDDQFSVERPDGSNFTLKIRSTKLEDSAMYFCASSVENTGELFFGEGSRLTVL.